This is a list of T cell receptor beta chains from one sample in a study of blood T cell repertoires in COVID-19. The assay was immunoSEQ multiplex PCR, and TCRdb's table has in-frame clones only and misses some. The table shows about 180,000 clones, with over 70% occurring only once. Specimen: PBMCs or T cells enriched from blood (not recorded which). All receptors come from a man aged 55 to 70 who had been exposed to COVID-19. Each CDR3 is given with its conserved first and last residue.

TRBV29-1,TRBJ2-7,CSVTGTRSSYEQYF
TRBV4-1,TRBJ1-1,CASSQDSSRRTEAFF
TRBV7-7,TRBJ2-2,CASSFAVGLAGGPTTGELFF
TRBV19,TRBJ2-4,CASSIDLAVVAKNIQYF
TRBV2,TRBJ2-3,CASSQTNTGTSTDTQYF
TRBV10-1,TRBJ2-1,CASAQGGLAGAGSAYNEQFF
TRBV14,TRBJ2-2,CASSPGQGSVPGELFF
TRBV6-1,TRBJ1-4,CASSEPGFSYEKLFF
TRBV29-1,TRBJ1-2,CSVEDPVTGYGYTF
TRBV9,TRBJ1-6,CASSRTGRSRSPLHF
TRBV27,TRBJ2-7,CATAATPGSPLHEQYF
TRBV5-1,TRBJ2-3,CASSLARASQTDTQYF
TRBV5-1,TRBJ2-3,CASSLVGAGGPGDTQYF
TRBV19,TRBJ1-1,CASSRTVSWMNTEAFF
TRBV29-1,TRBJ1-2,CSVELLAINYGYTF
TRBV7-9,TRBJ1-1,CASSFVDREAFF
TRBV4-2,TRBJ1-5,CASSQGSGGNQPQHF
TRBV19,TRBJ2-6,CASSSGFNSGANVLTF
TRBV7-9,TRBJ1-5,CASSPGQGDSQPQHF
TRBV19,TRBJ1-4,CASSRSGQGVGLFF
TRBV29-1,TRBJ2-5,CSVTAGRQETQYF
TRBV6-4,TRBJ2-1,CASSAGTSGNYEQFF
TRBV6-5,TRBJ2-7,CASSRSGAGGGEQYF
TRBV7-8,TRBJ1-1,CASSLGSGAGTEAFF
TRBV28,TRBJ2-5,CASSSTTFTRDRQETQYF
TRBV7-2,TRBJ1-3,CASSPQGGVNGNTIYF
TRBV9,TRBJ1-3,CASSPTGGNTIYF
TRBV28,TRBJ1-1,CASSVAGGRAFF
TRBV7-2,TRBJ2-1,CASSLLAQYNEQFF
TRBV6-6,TRBJ2-7,CASSPGSGAQQYF
TRBV11-3,TRBJ1-4,CASSFQGTNEKLFF
TRBV19,TRBJ2-1,CASSIRGLRDNEQFF
TRBV5-4,TRBJ2-3,CASSLEPSGGQGADTQYF
TRBV14,TRBJ2-7,CASSHWGLAGGLSYEQYF
TRBV29-1,TRBJ1-1,CSVEAGGPAEAFF
TRBV11-3,TRBJ2-7,CASTPVTGEQYF
TRBV27,TRBJ2-3,CASRILAGNRGDTQYF
TRBV12-5,TRBJ2-7,CASGPPLRDYSIYEQYF
TRBV30,TRBJ2-1,CAWSPGTGLIRVQFF
TRBV5-4,TRBJ2-1,CASSLGTSSSYNEQFF
TRBV5-5,TRBJ1-5,CASSLAGDQPQHF
TRBV19,TRBJ1-5,CASSTTDRAVYGNQPQHF
TRBV5-4,TRBJ2-3,CASSLESTGTDTQYF
TRBV6-6,TRBJ1-4,CASSPLPGRSDEKLFF
TRBV18,TRBJ1-3,CASSPNRSSGNTIYF
TRBV9,TRBJ1-4,CASSVDDSATNEKLFF
TRBV11-3,TRBJ1-4,CASSLGTGINEKLFF
TRBV30,TRBJ2-1,CAWSVPASGHNEQFF
TRBV19,TRBJ1-1,CASSVGQGGTEAFF
TRBV2,TRBJ1-4,CASRETGTGGEKLFF
TRBV7-2,TRBJ1-5,CASSLDRGTIHQPQHF
TRBV19,TRBJ1-1,CASCYRGGTEAFF
TRBV5-1,TRBJ1-4,CASSLTSGHSMGKLFF
TRBV6-6,TRBJ2-7,CASSYTEPGLASEQYF
TRBV3-1/TRBV3-2,TRBJ2-1,CASSQSRSDEQFF
TRBV5-8,TRBJ2-2,CASSSEGTSVITGELFF
TRBV10-3,TRBJ1-3,CAISDLGQGSGNTIYF